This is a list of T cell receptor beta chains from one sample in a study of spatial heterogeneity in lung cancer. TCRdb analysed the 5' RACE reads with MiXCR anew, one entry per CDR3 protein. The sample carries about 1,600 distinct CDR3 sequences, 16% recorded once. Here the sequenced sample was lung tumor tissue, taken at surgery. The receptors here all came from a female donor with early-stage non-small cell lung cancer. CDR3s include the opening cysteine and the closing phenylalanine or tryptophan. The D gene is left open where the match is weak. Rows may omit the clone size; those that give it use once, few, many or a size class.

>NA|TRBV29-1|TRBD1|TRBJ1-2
TGCAGCGCGAATAAGGACAGGGGTAAATTTGGCTACACCTTC
CSANKDRGKFGYTF
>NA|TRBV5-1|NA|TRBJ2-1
TGCGCCAGCACTGAGGAGTCGACTTTCTACAATGAGCAGTTCTTC
CASTEESTFYNEQFF
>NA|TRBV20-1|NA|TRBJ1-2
TGCAGTGCTCAAGACAGCTATGGCTACACCTTC
CSAQDSYGYTF
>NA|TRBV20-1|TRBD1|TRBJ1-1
TGCAGTGCTAAGGGACAGTTGAACACTGAAGCTTTCTTT
CSAKGQLNTEAFF
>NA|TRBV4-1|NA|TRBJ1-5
TGCGCCAGCAGCCAAGATTGGGGGGATCAGCCCCAGCATTTT
CASSQDWGDQPQHF
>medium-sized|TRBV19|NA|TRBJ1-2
TGTGCCAGTAGGACTGACAGGACGCAACCGGGGGGCGGCTACACCTTC
CASRTDRTQPGGGYTF
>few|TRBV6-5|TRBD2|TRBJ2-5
TGTGCCAGCAGTTTTGGGACTAGCGGGGTAAAGACCCAGTACTTC
CASSFGTSGVKTQYF
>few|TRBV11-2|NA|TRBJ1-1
TGTGCCAGCAGCTGGGGCACAGCCACTGAAGCTTTCTTT
CASSWGTATEAFF
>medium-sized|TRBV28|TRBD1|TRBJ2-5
TGTGCCAGCACTTACGGACAGGTTCAAGAGACCCAGTACTTC
CASTYGQVQETQYF
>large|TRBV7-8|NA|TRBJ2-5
TGTGCCAGCAGCTTAGTCCCAGGGCGGGAAGAGACCCAGTACTTC
CASSLVPGREETQYF
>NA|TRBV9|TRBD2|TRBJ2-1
TGTGCCAGCAGCGTAACGACTAGCGGTCGCTCCTACAATGAGCAGTTCTTC
CASSVTTSGRSYNEQFF
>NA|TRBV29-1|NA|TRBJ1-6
TGCAGCGTTGTCAGACCTGGGAATTCACCCCTCCACTTT
CSVVRPGNSPLHF
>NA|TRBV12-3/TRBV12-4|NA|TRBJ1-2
TGTGCCAGCAGTTCCCAATGGGGGGCGGAAGGCTACACCTTC
CASSSQWGAEGYTF
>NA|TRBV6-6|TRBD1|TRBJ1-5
TGTGCCAGCACTCGGGACAGGACTAGCAATCAGCCCCAGCATTTT
CASTRDRTSNQPQHF
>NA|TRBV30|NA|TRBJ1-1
TGTGCTCGGACGGTGAACACTGAAGCTTTCTTT
CARTVNTEAFF
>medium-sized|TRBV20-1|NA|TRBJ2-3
TGCAGTGCTAGGCCCGGACAAAACACAGATACGCAGTATTTT
CSARPGQNTDTQYF
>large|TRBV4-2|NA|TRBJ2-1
TGTGCCAGCAGCCAAGCAGGGACTTCGGCCGACAATGAGCAGTTCTTC
CASSQAGTSADNEQFF
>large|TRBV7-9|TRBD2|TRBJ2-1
TGTGCCAGCAGCTTAGGCCGTATGACTAGCGGGAGGTTCAATGAGCAGTTCTTC
CASSLGRMTSGRFNEQFF
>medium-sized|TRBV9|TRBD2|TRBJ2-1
TGTGCCAGCAGCGGGGGACTAGCGATGGGTGAGCAGTTCTTC
CASSGGLAMGEQFF
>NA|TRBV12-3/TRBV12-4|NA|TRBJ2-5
TGTGCCAGCAGTTTAAGACAGATCCAAGAGACCCAGTACTTC
CASSLRQIQETQYF
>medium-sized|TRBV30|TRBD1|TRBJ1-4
TGTGCCTGGAGGGACAGGGTGAGAGAAAAACTGTTTTTT
CAWRDRVREKLFF
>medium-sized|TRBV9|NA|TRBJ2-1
TGTGCCAGCAGCCCCCGAACTGGAGACAATGAGCAGTTCTTC
CASSPRTGDNEQFF
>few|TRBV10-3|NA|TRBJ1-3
TGTGCCATCAGGGGGGTGCAAGATGGAAACACCATATATTTT
CAIRGVQDGNTIYF
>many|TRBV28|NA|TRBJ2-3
TGTGCCAGCAGTGCTGATACGCAGTATTTT
CASSADTQYF
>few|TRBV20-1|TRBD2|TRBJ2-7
TGCAGTGCTGGCGGGACTAGCGGGGACTACGAGCAGTACTTC
CSAGGTSGDYEQYF
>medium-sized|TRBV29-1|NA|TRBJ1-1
TGCAGCGTTGTAGTCAGCGGGACTGAAGCTTTCTTT
CSVVVSGTEAFF
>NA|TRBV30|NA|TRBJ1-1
TGTGCCTGGAGTGACCTCCTCCCGGGGGAAGCTTTCTTT
CAWSDLLPGEAFF
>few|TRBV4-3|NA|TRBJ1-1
TGCGCCAGCAGCCCCGAAACGGGGAACACTGAAGCTTTCTTT
CASSPETGNTEAFF
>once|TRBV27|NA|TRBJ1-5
TGTGCCAGCAGTTCTACCCCCAGGCAGCCCCAGCATTTT
CASSSTPRQPQHF
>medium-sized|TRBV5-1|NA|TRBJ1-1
TGCGCCAGCAGCTTGTCTTCCCCCGGAGGGATTTACACTGAAGCTTTCTTT
CASSLSSPGGIYTEAFF
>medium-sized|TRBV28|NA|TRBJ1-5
TGTGCCAGCAGTTTAGGCGGGAATAGCAATCAGCCCCAGCATTTT
CASSLGGNSNQPQHF
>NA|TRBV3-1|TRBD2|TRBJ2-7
TGTGCCAGCAGCGGCGGAGGGACTGGGAGGGACGAGCAGTACTTC
CASSGGGTGRDEQYF
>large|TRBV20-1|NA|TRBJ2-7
TGCAGTGCCAGAAGAGACGATAGCTCCTACGAGCAGTACTTC
CSARRDDSSYEQYF
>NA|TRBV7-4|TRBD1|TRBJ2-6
TGTGCCAGCAGGAGACAGGGGGTTGCTTGGGCCAATTCTGGGGCCAACGTCCTGACTTTC
CASRRQGVAWANSGANVLTF
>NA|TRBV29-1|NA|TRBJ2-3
TGCAGCGTTGTTAGCCAACCCACAGATACGCAGTATTTT
CSVVSQPTDTQYF
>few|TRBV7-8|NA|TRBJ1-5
TGTGCCAGCAGCTTAGCTACGTTGAATTACAATCAGCCCCAGCATTTT
CASSLATLNYNQPQHF
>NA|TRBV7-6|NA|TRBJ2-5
TGTGCCAGCAGCTTATGGCCTCAAGAGACCCAGTACTTC
CASSLWPQETQYF
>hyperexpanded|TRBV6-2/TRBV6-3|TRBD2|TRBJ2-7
TGTGCCAGCACCAACCTTCAGGGACTAGCCGATTACGAGCAGTACTTC
CASTNLQGLADYEQYF
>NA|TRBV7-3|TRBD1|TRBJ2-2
TGTGCCAGCAGCTTCGAGGGGGCAATCCCTGTGGCCGGGGAGCTGTTTTTT
CASSFEGAIPVAGELFF
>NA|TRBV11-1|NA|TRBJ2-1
TGTGCCAGCAGCTCAGCGAAAGAGCAGTTCTTC
CASSSAKEQFF
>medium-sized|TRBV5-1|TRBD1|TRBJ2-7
TGCGCCAGCAGCTTTCGTTCGAGGGGGCCCGCCTACGAGCAGTACTTC
CASSFRSRGPAYEQYF
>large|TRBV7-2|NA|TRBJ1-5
TGTGCCAGCAGTACAGGGTACCTTGATAGCAATCAGCCCCAGCATTTT
CASSTGYLDSNQPQHF